The present T cell receptor beta chain was sequenced within a study of T cell repertoires in cytomegalovirus infection. TCRdb passed the reads through MiXCR, listing each CDR3 protein once. The table records 50,000 to 65,000 distinct CDR3 sequences, 20% to 25% of them present only once. This clonotype was counted a few times. Its matching antigen is unknown. The germline gives CDR1 SGHAT, CDR2 FQNNGV. The CDR3 spans 15 residues. Trimming took off 4 bases at V and 0 bases at J, with 11 bases between the two ends. The receptor comes from a human donor in good health (CMV status not recorded). Some clones in this sample may be carry-over from other donors' samples. The J gene is TRBJ2-3, the V gene TRBV11-2; D may be TRBD1 (6 bases). Sequenced material: CD8+ T cells from cultured PBMCs, taken from culture after CMV antigen stimulation. CDR3 DNA sequence: TGTGCCAGCAGCTCATGGGACAAGAGCACAGATACGCAGTATTTT. It codes for CASSSWDKSTDTQYF.